This T cell receptor (beta chain) was captured by sequencing in a study of cytomegalovirus exposure and HLA in healthy donors. Overall study findings and caveats: Associated with cytomegalovirus, according to the listing, were 164 TCR beta chains. Later, TCR association rates were found to vary by HLA locus, highest for DRB1 and lowest for HLA-C.

The V gene's germline CDR1 is SQVTM and CDR2 ANQGSEA. The CDR3 contains 11 residues. PCR primers comprised 60 Vbeta and 13 Jbeta primers. Generated by immunoSEQ multiplex PCR, the TCRdb table keeps only in-frame clones and is missing some. The sample lists about 76,000 clones, 79% seen once, with over 2% in the top ten. Concerning this clone: Antigen specificity is unknown. At one of its ends the junction is not consistent with the germline gene, which may arise from a read error.

V usage is TRBV29-1 and J usage is TRBJ2-1; D not certain. Input material: PBMCs. This TCR derives from a man between 25 and 39 years old in good health and CMV-seronegative. CDR3 in amino acids: CQAASYNEQFF. The CDR3 bases are TGTCAAGCAGCGTCCTACAATGAGCAGTTCTTC.